These 28 T cell receptor beta chains were all obtained from the same sample, sequenced in a study of cytomegalovirus exposure and HLA in healthy donors. PCR was performed using 60 Vbeta and 13 Jbeta primers. Only in-frame clones appear in the TCRdb table, and some are missing; sequencing was by immunoSEQ multiplex PCR. Seen here are about 87,000 clones, just under 80% observed once, and the top ten hold under 4%. Sequences were obtained from PBMCs. Receptor source: a woman aged 40 to 49 in good health and CMV-seronegative.

The chain links TRBV5-1 to TRBJ2-3; 7 bases agree with TRBD2. Germline V gene data show CDR1 as SGHRS and CDR2 as YFSETQ. J gave up 5 bases and V 4 bases, and 10 bases lay outside the gene matches. CDR3 size: 15 residues. DNA for the CDR3: TGCGCCAGCAGCCCGCCCGGCGGGGGTGTAGATACGCAGTATTTT. Residues: CASSPPGGGVDTQYF.

This sequence joins TRBV19 and TRBJ1-1; 10 bases line up with TRBD1. This CDR3 spans 13 amino acids. Germline loops: CDR1 LNHDA, CDR2 SQIVND (reference sequence). V shed 5 bases and J 5 bases; nucleotides not matched to a gene: 2. The CDR3 bases are TGTGCCAGTAGTGGACAGGGGGTTACTGAAGCTTTCTTT. Protein sequence: CASSGQGVTEAFF.

The V gene is TRBV29-1, the J gene TRBJ1-1; possibly TRBD1 for D (6 bases). Trimming removed 8 bases at V and 0 bases at J, with 13 bases between. Germline V gives CDR1 SQVTM, CDR2 ANQGSEA. The CDR3 runs 13 residues. For the CDR3, the DNA is TGCAGCAGCCAGGGGATCATGAACACTGAAGCTTTCTTT. This translates into CSSQGIMNTEAFF.

This chain uses TRBV4-1 with TRBJ2-7; 7 bases fit TRBD2. Germline assignment: CDR1 MGHRA and CDR2 YSYEKL. The J segment lost 3 bases and the V segment lost 3 bases, leaving 5 bases of the junction unmatched. CDR3 size: 14 residues. CDR3 coding DNA: TGCGCCAGCAGCCATGGGGGGGGTAGCTACGAGCAGTACTTC. Translating it yields CASSHGGGSYEQYF.

The chain links TRBV2 to TRBJ1-2; D call uncertain. Germline CDR1 reads SNHLY; CDR2 reads FYNNEI. Trimming pared 6 bases from V and 0 bases from J, leaving 8 bases between. This CDR3 contains 13 residues. As DNA, the CDR3 is TGTGCCAGCAGCAGAGACTCTAACTATGGCTACACCTTC. This gives the protein CASSRDSNYGYTF.

The rearrangement links TRBV5-6 to TRBJ1-2, with 8 nucleotides matching TRBD1. The V gene end was trimmed by 3 bases and the J gene end by 0 bases; junction bases not matched to a gene: 1. CDR1 SGHDT and CDR2 YYEEEE come from the germline V gene. The CDR3 extends over 14 amino acids. CDR3 DNA: TGTGCCAGCAGCTCGGACAGGGCTAACTATGGCTACACCTTC. The encoded protein is CASSSDRANYGYTF.

J is TRBJ1-2 and V is TRBV27, with 7 bases aligning to TRBD1. CDR3 length equals 13 residues. The germline CDR1 and CDR2 sequences are MNHEY and SMNVEV (reference sequence). J was trimmed by 8 bases and V by 6 bases; bases with no gene match: 9. CDR3 amino acids: CASSLRTGRGYTF. The CDR3 nucleotides read TGTGCCAGCAGCCTCAGGACAGGTCGCGGCTACACCTTC.

The genes are TRBV19 and TRBJ1-5, with D unclear. Germline CDR1 and CDR2: LNHDA and SQIVND (reference sequence). Trimming shortened V by 6 bases and J by 5 bases, and 8 bases separated the two germline ends. The CDR3 covers 12 residues. CDR3 region: CASSNQDQPQHF. CDR3 nucleotide sequence: TGTGCCAGTAGCAACCAGGATCAGCCCCAGCATTTT.

The chain is built from TRBV5-6 and TRBJ1-3, with a possible D match to TRBD1 (5 bases). The V gene's germline CDR1 is SGHDT and CDR2 YYEEEE. Deletions cut 4 bases from V and 0 bases from J, with 23 bases between. This CDR3 is built from 19 residues. The CDR3: CASSGALFGRSPSGNTIYF. CDR3 nucleotide sequence: TGTGCCAGCAGCGGGGCCTTGTTCGGCAGGTCGCCCTCTGGAAACACCATATATTTT.

The chain couples TRBV5-4 to TRBJ2-7; 8 bases fit TRBD1. The junction had 11 bases not matched to a gene; V was cut back by 4 bases and J by 5 bases. From germline, CDR1 is SGHNT and CDR2 YYREEE (reference sequence). The CDR3 covers 15 residues. The CDR3 loop is CASSIKGQVAHEQYF. Written as DNA, the CDR3 is TGTGCCAGCAGCATCAAGGGACAGGTCGCCCACGAGCAGTACTTC.

This clone was observed a handful of times. CDR3 protein: CASRAITEAFF. The CDR3 nucleotides read TGTGCCAGCAGAGCAATAACTGAAGCTTTCTTT. The rearrangement joins TRBV28 to TRBJ1-1; D not resolved. Germline V CDR1 and CDR2: MDHEN, SYDVKM. CDR3 length equals 11 residues. V lost 6 bases to trimming and J lost 5 bases, with 7 bases between them. Combining the CDR3 with reference TRBV28 and TRBJ1-1 gives the whole variable domain DVKVTQSSRYLVKRTGEKVFLECVQDMDHENMFWYRQDPGLGLRLIYFSYDVKMKEKGDIPEGYSVSREKKERFSLILESASTNQTSMYLCASRAITEAFFGQGTRLTVV.

The rearrangement joins TRBV10-3 to TRBJ1-5, with D maybe TRBD1 (6 bases). The CDR3 sequence is 15 residues long. In germline, CDR1 is ENHRY, CDR2 SYGVKD. The V end lost 3 bases, the J end lost 1 base, and 10 bases lay between the germline ends. The CDR3 nucleotides are TGTGCCATCAGTGAAGGGGGACCGAGCAATCAGCCCCAGCATTTT. This sequence encodes CAISEGGPSNQPQHF.

This clone was detected only a few times. The chain is built from TRBV29-1 and TRBJ2-6, with D hard to call. Germline CDR1 and CDR2: SQVTM and ANQGSEA. Trimming removed 0 bases from V and 1 base from J, with 10 bases in between. This CDR3 region has 16 residues. The CDR3 nucleotides read TGCAGCGTTGAAGAATACAGCTCGTCTGGGGCCAACGTCCTGACTTTC. It is translated as CSVEEYSSSGANVLTF.

This clone was seen more than once but under ten times. The chain combines TRBV4-3 with TRBJ2-2; 7 bases are a match to TRBD1. The ends lost 0 bases at V and 6 bases at J; junction bases unmatched: 4. CDR1 and CDR2 (germline): LGHNA, YSLEER. The CDR3 runs to 15 residues. CDR3 DNA: TGCGCCAGCAGCCAAGATGAGGGGGCCCCCGGGGAGCTGTTTTTT. Protein: CASSQDEGAPGELFF.

In DNA, the CDR3 is TGTGCCAGCAGGACGACAGGGTGGCAGCCCCAGCATTTT. This sequence encodes CASRTTGWQPQHF. The chain is built from TRBV6-6 and TRBJ1-5, with TRBD1 matching 7 bases. Germline values: CDR1 MNHNY, CDR2 SVGAGI (reference sequence). Trimming cost V 6 bases and J 7 bases; bases outside gene matches: 6. The CDR3 spans 13 residues.

In its sample, this clone was seen many times. The sample holds other DNA sequences that translate to the same CDR3. J is TRBJ1-5 and V is TRBV4-2; 9 nucleotides line up with TRBD1. The germline V gene encodes CDR1 LGHNA and CDR2 YNFKEQ. The CDR3 runs to 16 residues. V lost 0 bases to trimming and J lost 2 bases; unmatched junction nucleotides: 2. CDR3 sequence (DNA): TGTGCCAGCAGCCAAGAGGGACAGGGCGGCAATCAGCCCCAGCATTTT. It specifies CASSQEGQGGNQPQHF.

V gene TRBV7-2 combines with J gene TRBJ1-5; D gene uncertain. This CDR3 contains 13 residues. V lost 1 base and J 4 bases, leaving 5 bases between the germline ends. Germline-derived CDR1 and CDR2 are SGHTA and FQGNSA. For the CDR3, the DNA is TGTGCCAGCAGCTTAGACAGAAATCAGCCCCAGCATTTT. Amino acid sequence: CASSLDRNQPQHF.

The chain uses TRBV19 and TRBJ1-1; D is unresolved. Germline V gene data show CDR1 as LNHDA and CDR2 as SQIVND (reference sequence). The CDR3 loop spans 15 amino acids. V dropped 0 bases and J dropped 4 bases, with 12 bases sitting between them. The CDR3 protein is CASSIDGFGGTEAFF. The CDR3, as DNA: TGTGCCAGTAGTATAGACGGGTTTGGTGGCACTGAAGCTTTCTTT.

In this sample, this clone turned up once. At one end the junction does not follow the germline gene, possibly because of a read error. The rearrangement links TRBV5-4 to TRBJ1-2; D ambiguous. CDR1 SGHNT and CDR2 YYREEE come from the germline V gene (reference sequence). The CDR3 spans 14 residues. Written as DNA, the CDR3 is TGTGCCAGCAGCTTGGGGGGTTTGGACTATGGCTACCCCTTC. It translates to CASSLGGLDYGYPF.

The rearrangement uses TRBV5-1 and TRBJ2-3; the D gene is possibly TRBD1 (5 bases). This CDR3 comprises 14 residues. The germline gives CDR1 SGHRS, CDR2 YFSETQ. V was trimmed by 4 bases and J by 9 bases, leaving 18 bases between them. The CDR3 bases are TGCGCCAGCAGCCTTGGTGGTGGGGCAGGGACGCAGTATTTT. It codes for CASSLGGGAGTQYF.

This clone was seen once. The V call is TRBV13, the J call TRBJ1-5; tentative D call: TRBD1 (5 bases). The CDR3 sequence is 16 residues long. Germline-derived CDR1 and CDR2 are PRHDT and FYEKMQ (reference sequence). V lost 5 bases and J 2 bases, leaving 16 bases between the germline ends. The CDR3 loop is CASSHRMGGGNQPQHF. The CDR3 nucleotides are TGTGCCAGCAGCCATAGGATGGGGGGGGGCAATCAGCCCCAGCATTTT.

The V and J genes are TRBV6-5 and TRBJ1-5, with D possibly matching TRBD1 (6 bases). Germline V gene lookup returns CDR1 MNHEY and CDR2 SVGAGI. V was clipped by 6 bases and J by 3 bases, with 12 bases between them. This CDR3 contains 14 residues. The CDR3 DNA follows: TGTGCCAGCAGCTACAGGGAGGACAATCAGCCCCAGCATTTT. Amino acids: CASSYREDNQPQHF.

Notes on this clone: The junction and the germline gene differ at one end; a read error may be behind it. The chain recombines TRBV9 with TRBJ1-6, with 9 bases identical to TRBD1. The V gene's germline CDR1 is SGDLS and CDR2 YYNGEE. The CDR3 contains 15 residues. Here the CDR3 reads CASSLMDRGYSPLNF. For the CDR3, the DNA is TGTGCCAGCAGCCTTATGGACAGGGGTTATTCACCCCTCAACTTT.

The gene calls are TRBV30 and TRBJ2-5; perhaps TRBD1 as D (8 bases). Trimming removed 2 bases from V and 3 bases from J, with 16 bases in between. The CDR3 is 15 residues long. Germline V gene lookup returns CDR1 GTSNPN and CDR2 SVGIG (reference sequence). CDR3 sequence (DNA): TGTGCCTGGAGTCCTCGGACAGGGAGGGAAGAGACCCAGTACTTC. Translated: CAWSPRTGREETQYF.

This chain connects TRBV4-2 to TRBJ1-1; a possible D gene is TRBD1 (6 bases). V lost 4 bases and J lost 4, with 16 bases in between. CDR1 LGHNA and CDR2 YNFKEQ come from the germline V gene. The CDR3 contains 15 residues. DNA for the CDR3: TGTGCCAGCAGCCTACTACAGGGTAAGTCCACTGAAGCTTTCTTT. It translates to CASSLLQGKSTEAFF.

In this sample, this clone turned up once. The chain recombines TRBV7-2 with TRBJ1-3; no clear D. Germline-derived CDR1 and CDR2 are SGHTA and FQGNSA. The CDR3 consists of 13 residues. The V end was cut by 4 bases, the J end by 1 base, with 5 bases between. CDR3 in amino acids: CASSSESGNTIYF. In nucleotides, the CDR3 is TGTGCCAGCAGCTCGGAGTCTGGAAACACCATATATTTT. The full variable domain, rest sourced from reference TRBV7-2 and TRBJ1-3, is GAGVSQSPSNKVTEKGKDVELRCDPISGHTALYWYRQSLGQGLEFLIYFQGNSAPDKSGLPSDRFSAERTGGSVSTLTIQRTQQEDSAVYLCASSSESGNTIYFGEGSWLTVV.

The V call is TRBV19, the J call TRBJ1-5; D call uncertain. This CDR3 has 16 residues. The V gene's germline CDR1 is LNHDA and CDR2 SQIVND (reference sequence). V was trimmed by 9 bases and J by 0 bases, leaving 18 bases between them. CDR3 loop: CASFGGRSYSNQPQHF. CDR3 in DNA: TGTGCCAGCTTCGGAGGGAGAAGTTATAGCAATCAGCCCCAGCATTTT.

The V gene is TRBV10-1, the J gene TRBJ1-4, with 7 bases identical to TRBD1. With V trimmed by 7 bases and J by 0 bases, 8 bases remained unmatched. The CDR3 is made up of 16 amino acids. Looked up from germline, CDR1 is WNHNN and CDR2 is SYGVQD (reference sequence). This CDR3 is CASIVDRLATNEKLFF. The CDR3 region has the DNA TGCGCCAGCATAGTGGACAGGCTTGCAACTAATGAAAAACTGTTTTTT.